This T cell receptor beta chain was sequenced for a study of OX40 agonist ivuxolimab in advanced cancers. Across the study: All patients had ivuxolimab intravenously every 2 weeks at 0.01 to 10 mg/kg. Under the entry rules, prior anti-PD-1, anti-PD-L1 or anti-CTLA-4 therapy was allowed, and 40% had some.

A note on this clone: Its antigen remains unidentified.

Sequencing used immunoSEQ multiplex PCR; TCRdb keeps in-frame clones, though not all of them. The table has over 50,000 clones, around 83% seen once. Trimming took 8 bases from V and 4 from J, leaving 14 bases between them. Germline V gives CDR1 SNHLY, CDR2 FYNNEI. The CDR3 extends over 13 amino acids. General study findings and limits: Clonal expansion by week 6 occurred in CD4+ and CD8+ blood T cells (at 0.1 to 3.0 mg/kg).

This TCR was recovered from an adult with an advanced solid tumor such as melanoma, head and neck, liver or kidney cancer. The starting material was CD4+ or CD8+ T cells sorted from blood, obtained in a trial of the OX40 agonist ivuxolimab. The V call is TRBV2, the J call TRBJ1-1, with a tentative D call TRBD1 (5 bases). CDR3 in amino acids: CASGGDRGTEAFF. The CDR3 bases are TGTGCCAGCGGGGGGGACCGGGGCACTGAAGCTTTCTTT.